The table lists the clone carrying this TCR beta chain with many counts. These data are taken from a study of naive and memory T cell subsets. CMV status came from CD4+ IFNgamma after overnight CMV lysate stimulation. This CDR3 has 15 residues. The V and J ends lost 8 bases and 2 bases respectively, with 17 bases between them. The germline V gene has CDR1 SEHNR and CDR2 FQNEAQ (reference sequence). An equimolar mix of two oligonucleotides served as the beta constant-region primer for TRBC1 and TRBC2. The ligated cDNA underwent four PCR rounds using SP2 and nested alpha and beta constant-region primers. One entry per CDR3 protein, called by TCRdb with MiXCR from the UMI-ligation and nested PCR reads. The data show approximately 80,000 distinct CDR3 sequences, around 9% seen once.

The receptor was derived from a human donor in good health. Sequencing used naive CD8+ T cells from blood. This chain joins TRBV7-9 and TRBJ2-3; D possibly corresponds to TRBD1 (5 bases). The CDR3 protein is CASHQSGPDTDTQYF. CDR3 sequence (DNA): TGTGCCAGCCACCAATCAGGGCCAGACACAGATACGCAGTATTTT.